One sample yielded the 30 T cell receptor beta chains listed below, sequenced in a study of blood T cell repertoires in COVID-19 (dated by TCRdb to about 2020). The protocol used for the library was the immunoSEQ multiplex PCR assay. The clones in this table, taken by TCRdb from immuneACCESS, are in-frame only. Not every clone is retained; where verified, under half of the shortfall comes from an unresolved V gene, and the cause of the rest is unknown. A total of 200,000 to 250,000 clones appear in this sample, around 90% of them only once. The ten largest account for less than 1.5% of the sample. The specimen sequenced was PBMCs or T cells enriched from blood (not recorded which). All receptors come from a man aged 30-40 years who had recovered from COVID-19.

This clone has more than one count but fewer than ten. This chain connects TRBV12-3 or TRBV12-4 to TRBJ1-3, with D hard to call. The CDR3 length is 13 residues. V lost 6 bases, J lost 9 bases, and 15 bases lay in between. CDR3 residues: CASRLGAPGTIYF. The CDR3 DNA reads TGTGCCAGCAGACTAGGAGCCCCGGGCACCATATATTTT.

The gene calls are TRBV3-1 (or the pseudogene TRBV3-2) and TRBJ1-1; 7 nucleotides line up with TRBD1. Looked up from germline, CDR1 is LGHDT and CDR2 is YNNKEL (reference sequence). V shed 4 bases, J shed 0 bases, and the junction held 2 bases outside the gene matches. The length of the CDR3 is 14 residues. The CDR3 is CASSLGQLNTEAFF. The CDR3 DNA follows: TGTGCCAGCAGCCTGGGACAGCTGAACACTGAAGCTTTCTTT.

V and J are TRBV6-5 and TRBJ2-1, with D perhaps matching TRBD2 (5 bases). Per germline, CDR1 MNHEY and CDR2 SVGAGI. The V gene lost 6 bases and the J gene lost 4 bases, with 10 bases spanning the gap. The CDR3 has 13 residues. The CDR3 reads CASSADYYNEQFF. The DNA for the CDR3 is TGTGCCAGCAGCGCCGACTATTACAATGAGCAGTTCTTC.

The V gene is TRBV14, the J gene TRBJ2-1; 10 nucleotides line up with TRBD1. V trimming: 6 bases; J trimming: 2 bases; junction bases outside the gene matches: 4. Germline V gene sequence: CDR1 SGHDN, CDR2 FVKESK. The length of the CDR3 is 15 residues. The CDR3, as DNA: TGTGCCAGCAGACGACAGGGGGCTACCTACAATGAGCAGTTCTTC. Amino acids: CASRRQGATYNEQFF.

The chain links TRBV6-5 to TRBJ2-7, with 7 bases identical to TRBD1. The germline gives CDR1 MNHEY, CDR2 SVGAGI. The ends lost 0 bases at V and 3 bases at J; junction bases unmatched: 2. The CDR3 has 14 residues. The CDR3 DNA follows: TGTGCCAGCAGTTACTCGACAGGGAACTACGAGCAGTACTTC. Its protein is CASSYSTGNYEQYF.

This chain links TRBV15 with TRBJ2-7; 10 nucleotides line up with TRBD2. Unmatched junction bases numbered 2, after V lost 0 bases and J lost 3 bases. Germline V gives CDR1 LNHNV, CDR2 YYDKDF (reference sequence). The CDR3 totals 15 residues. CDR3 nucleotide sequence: TGTGCCACCAGCAGAGACGCTAGCGGGAGCTACGAGCAGTACTTC. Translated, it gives CATSRDASGSYEQYF.

The CDR3 coding sequence is TGTGCCAGCAGCCCCCCGGGACAGGGTCCTGGAAATGAGCAGTTCTTC. It specifies CASSPPGQGPGNEQFF. This chain joins TRBV6-2 or TRBV6-3 and TRBJ2-1; 9 positions match TRBD1. The CDR3 contains 16 residues. V dropped 6 bases and J dropped 7; count of bases not matched to a gene: 13. The V gene's germline CDR1 is MNHEY and CDR2 SVGEGT.

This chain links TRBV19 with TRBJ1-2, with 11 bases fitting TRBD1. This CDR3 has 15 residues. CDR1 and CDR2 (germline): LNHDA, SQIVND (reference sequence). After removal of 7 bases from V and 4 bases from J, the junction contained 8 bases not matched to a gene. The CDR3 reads CASTSGTGGGYGYTF. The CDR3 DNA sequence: TGTGCCAGTACCTCCGGGACAGGGGGTGGCTATGGCTACACCTTC.

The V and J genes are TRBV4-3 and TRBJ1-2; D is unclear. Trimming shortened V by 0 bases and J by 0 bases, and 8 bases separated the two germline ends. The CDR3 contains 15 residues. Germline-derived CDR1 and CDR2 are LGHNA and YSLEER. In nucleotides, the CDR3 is TGCGCCAGCAGCCAAGACCCACACCCTAACTATGGCTACACCTTC. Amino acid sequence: CASSQDPHPNYGYTF.

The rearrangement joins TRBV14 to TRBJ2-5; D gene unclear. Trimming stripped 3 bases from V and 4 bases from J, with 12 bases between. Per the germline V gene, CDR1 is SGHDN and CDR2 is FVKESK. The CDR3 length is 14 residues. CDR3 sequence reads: CASSQVVGPETQYF. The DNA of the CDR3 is TGTGCCAGCAGCCAGGTAGTGGGCCCAGAGACCCAGTACTTC.

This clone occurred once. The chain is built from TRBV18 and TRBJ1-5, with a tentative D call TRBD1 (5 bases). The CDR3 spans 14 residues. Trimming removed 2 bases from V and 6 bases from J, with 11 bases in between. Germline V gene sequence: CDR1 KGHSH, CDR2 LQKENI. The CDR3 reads CASSPGKGFQPQHF. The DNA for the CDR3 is TGTGCCAGCTCACCAGGGAAGGGGTTTCAGCCCCAGCATTTT.

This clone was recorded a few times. This CDR3 reads CAWSVRGSLDEKLFF. The CDR3, as DNA: TGTGCCTGGAGTGTAAGAGGGTCTCTGGATGAAAAACTGTTTTTT. The J gene is TRBJ1-4, the V gene TRBV30; D is uncertain. The CDR3 contains 15 residues. Germline CDR1 is GTSNPN and CDR2 is SVGIG (reference sequence). V gave up 0 bases and J gave up 6 bases, with 14 bases separating them.

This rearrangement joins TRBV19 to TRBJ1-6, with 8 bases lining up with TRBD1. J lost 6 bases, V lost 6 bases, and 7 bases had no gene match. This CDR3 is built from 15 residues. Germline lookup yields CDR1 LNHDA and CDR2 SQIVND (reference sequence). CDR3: CASSPTGGVNSPLHF. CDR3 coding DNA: TGTGCCAGTAGCCCCACAGGGGGTGTTAATTCACCCCTCCACTTT.

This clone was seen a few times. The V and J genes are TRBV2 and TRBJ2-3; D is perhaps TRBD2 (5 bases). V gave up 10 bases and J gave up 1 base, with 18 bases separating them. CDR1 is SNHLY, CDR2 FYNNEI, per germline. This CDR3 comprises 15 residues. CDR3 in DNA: TGTGCCACCAAGAGGGCTTCTTACGGCACAGATACGCAGTATTTT. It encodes CATKRASYGTDTQYF.

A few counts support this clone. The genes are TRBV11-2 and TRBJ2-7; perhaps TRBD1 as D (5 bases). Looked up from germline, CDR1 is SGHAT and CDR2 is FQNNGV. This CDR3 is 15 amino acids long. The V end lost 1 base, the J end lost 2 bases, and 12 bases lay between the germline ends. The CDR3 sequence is CASSLGAGHPYEQYF. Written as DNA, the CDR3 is TGTGCCAGCAGCTTAGGCGCCGGACACCCCTACGAGCAGTACTTC.

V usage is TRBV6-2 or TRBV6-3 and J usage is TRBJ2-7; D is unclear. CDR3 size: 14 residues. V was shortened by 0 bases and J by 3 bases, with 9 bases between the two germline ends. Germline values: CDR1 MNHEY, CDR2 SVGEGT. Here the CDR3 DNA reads TGTGCCAGCAGTTACTCCTCACAGATCTACGAGCAGTACTTC. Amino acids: CASSYSSQIYEQYF.

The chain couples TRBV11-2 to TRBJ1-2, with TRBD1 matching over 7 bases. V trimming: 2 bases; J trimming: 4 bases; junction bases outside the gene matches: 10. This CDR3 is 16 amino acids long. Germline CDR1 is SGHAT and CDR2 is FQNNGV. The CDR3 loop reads CASSLRAAGQRYGYTF. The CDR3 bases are TGTGCCAGCAGCTTAAGGGCGGCGGGACAGCGCTATGGCTACACCTTC. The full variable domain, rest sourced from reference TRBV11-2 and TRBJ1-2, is EAGVAQSPRYKIIEKRQSVAFWCNPISGHATLYWYQQILGQGPKLLIQFQNNGVVDDSQLPKDRFSAERLKGVDSTLKIQPAKLEDSAVYLCASSLRAAGQRYGYTFGSGTRLTVV.

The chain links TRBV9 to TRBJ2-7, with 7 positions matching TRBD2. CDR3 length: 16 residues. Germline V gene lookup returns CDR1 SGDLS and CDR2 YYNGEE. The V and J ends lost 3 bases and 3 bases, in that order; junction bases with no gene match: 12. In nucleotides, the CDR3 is TGTGCCAGCAGCGAAAAAGAAACGGGACTACTCTACGAGCAGTACTTC. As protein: CASSEKETGLLYEQYF.

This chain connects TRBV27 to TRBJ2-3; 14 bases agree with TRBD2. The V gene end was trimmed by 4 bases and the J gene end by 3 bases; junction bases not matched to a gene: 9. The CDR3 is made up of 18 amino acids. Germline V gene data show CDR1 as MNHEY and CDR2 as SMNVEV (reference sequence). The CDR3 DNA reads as TGTGCCAGCAGTTCGGGACTAGCGGGGGCTGTTAGGACAGATACGCAGTATTTT. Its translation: CASSSGLAGAVRTDTQYF.

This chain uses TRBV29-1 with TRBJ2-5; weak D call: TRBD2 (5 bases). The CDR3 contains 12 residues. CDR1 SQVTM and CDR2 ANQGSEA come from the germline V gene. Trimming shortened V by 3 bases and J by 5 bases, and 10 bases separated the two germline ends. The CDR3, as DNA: TGCAGCGTTGAGCGGGCCGATGAGACCCAGTACTTC. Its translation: CSVERADETQYF. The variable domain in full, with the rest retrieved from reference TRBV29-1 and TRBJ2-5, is SAVISQKPSRDICQRGTSLTIQCQVDSQVTMMFWYRQQPGQSLTLIATANQGSEATYESGFVIDKFPISRPNLTFSTLTVSNMSPEDSSIYLCSVERADETQYFGPGTRLLVL.

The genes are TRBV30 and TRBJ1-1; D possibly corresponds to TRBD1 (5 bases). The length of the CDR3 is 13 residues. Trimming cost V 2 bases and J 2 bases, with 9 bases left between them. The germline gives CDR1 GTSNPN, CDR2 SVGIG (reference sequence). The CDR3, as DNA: TGTGCCTGGAGTCGACAGAGTAACACTGAAGCTTTCTTT. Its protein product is CAWSRQSNTEAFF.

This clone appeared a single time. The CDR3 nucleotides read TGCGCCAGCCAAACTAGCGGGGGGGCGAATACGCAGTATTTT. Translating gives CASQTSGGANTQYF. This chain links TRBV5-1 with TRBJ2-3; 13 bases match TRBD2. CDR3 length: 14 amino acids. V shed 7 bases, J shed 7 bases, and the junction held 6 bases outside the gene matches. CDR1 and CDR2 (germline): SGHRS, YFSETQ.

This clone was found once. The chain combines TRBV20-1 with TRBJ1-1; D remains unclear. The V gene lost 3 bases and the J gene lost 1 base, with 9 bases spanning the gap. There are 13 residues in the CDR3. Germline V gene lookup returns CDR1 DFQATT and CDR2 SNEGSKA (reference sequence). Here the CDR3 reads CSASSARNTEAFF. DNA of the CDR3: TGCAGTGCTAGTTCAGCGCGGAACACTGAAGCTTTCTTT.

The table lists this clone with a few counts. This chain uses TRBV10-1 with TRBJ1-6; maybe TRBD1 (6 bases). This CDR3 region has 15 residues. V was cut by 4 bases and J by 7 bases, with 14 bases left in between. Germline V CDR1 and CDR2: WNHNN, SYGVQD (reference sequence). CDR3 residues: CASSAQQGWNSPLHF. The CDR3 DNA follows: TGCGCCAGCAGTGCGCAACAGGGATGGAATTCACCCCTCCACTTT.

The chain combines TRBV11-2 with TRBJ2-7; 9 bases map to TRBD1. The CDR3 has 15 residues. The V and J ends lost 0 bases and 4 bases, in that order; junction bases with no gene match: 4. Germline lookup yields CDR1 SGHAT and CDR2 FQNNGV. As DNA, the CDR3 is TGTGCCAGCAGCTTAGACGGGACAGGGTGGTACGAGCAGTACTTC. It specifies CASSLDGTGWYEQYF.

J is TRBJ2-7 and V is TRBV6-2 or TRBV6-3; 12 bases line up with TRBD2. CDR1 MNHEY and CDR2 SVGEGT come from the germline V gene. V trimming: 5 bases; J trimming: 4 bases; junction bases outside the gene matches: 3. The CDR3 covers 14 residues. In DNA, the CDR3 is TGTGCCAGCAGTAAGACTAGCGGGAGATACGAGCAGTACTTC. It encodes CASSKTSGRYEQYF.

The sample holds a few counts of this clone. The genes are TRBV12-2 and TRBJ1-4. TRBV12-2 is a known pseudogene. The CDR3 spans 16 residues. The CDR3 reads CASRLVEGGTNEKLFF. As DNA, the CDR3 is TGTGCAAGTCGCTTAGTCGAGGGGGGGACTAATGAAAAACTGTTTTTT.

The CDR3 loop is CASSPGQRNNQPQHF. The CDR3 DNA is TGTGCCAGCAGTCCAGGACAGCGCAATAATCAGCCCCAGCATTTT. The genes are TRBV28 and TRBJ1-5, with TRBD1 as a possible D gene (6 bases). Trimming took 5 bases from V and 4 from J, leaving 15 bases between them. Germline V gene sequence: CDR1 MDHEN, CDR2 SYDVKM. CDR3 length equals 15 residues.

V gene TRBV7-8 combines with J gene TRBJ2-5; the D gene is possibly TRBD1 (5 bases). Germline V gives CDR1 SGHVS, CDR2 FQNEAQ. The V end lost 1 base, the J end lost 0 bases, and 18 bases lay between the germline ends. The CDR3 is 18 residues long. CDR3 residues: CASSLEGRRPRYQETQYF. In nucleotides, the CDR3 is TGTGCCAGCAGCTTAGAGGGGCGCAGGCCTCGGTACCAAGAGACCCAGTACTTC.

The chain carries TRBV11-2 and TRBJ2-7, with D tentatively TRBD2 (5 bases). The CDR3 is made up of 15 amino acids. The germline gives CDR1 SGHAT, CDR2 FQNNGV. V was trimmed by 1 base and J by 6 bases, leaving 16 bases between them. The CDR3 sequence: CASSLAGYSTVEQYF. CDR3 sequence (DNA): TGTGCCAGCAGCTTAGCGGGGTATTCAACAGTCGAGCAGTACTTC.